The 7 T cell receptor beta chains reported below all come from one sample, sequenced in a study of Graves' ophthalmopathy and Graves' hyperthyroidism. Amplification targeted the TCR beta CDR3 regions, with RNA transcripts as the source material. Amplification began with first-round RT-PCR using HTBI primers, then second-round multiplex PCR was performed. TCRdb redid the calling of the multiplex PCR reads with MiXCR, one entry per CDR3 protein. The table includes 200,000 to 250,000 distinct CDR3 sequences, under 25% detected once. Sequenced input: peripheral blood. These receptors were collected from a woman aged 45 to 65 with Graves' ophthalmopathy.

The chain employs TRBV7-9 and TRBJ2-7; 8 bases fit TRBD2. CDR1 is SEHNR and CDR2 is FQNEAQ in the germline V gene (reference sequence). With V trimmed by 5 bases and J by 3 bases, 9 bases remained unmatched. The CDR3 is made up of 15 amino acids. The CDR3 bases are TGTGCCAGCAGCCCAAAAAGCGGGAGAATCTACGAGCAGTACTTC. Protein: CASSPKSGRIYEQYF.

This clonotype occurred many times. The chain uses TRBV19 and TRBJ2-7; TRBD1 agrees at 9 bases. Germline V gives CDR1 LNHDA, CDR2 SQIVND (reference sequence). CDR3 length: 14 residues. V lost 9 bases, J lost 4 bases, and 10 bases stayed unmatched. The CDR3: CASQSRGQGYEQYF. The CDR3 nucleotides read TGTGCCAGCCAGTCCAGGGGACAGGGTTACGAGCAGTACTTC.

This clonotype was picked up many times. The V gene is TRBV19, the J gene TRBJ1-5; no clear D. The germline gives CDR1 LNHDA, CDR2 SQIVND (reference sequence). Trimming stripped 3 bases from V and 0 bases from J, with 9 bases between. There are 15 residues in the CDR3. CDR3: CASSIGHYSNQPQHF. Here the CDR3 DNA reads TGTGCCAGTAGTATCGGGCATTATAGCAATCAGCCCCAGCATTTT.

V usage is TRBV6-1 and J usage is TRBJ2-7; 7 bases map to TRBD1. V shed 1 base and J 1 base; nucleotides not matched to a gene: 4. Germline V gene sequence: CDR1 MNHNS, CDR2 SASEGT. This CDR3 region has 15 residues. The chain's CDR3 is CASSEEGAQSYEQYF. CDR3 nucleotide sequence: TGTGCCAGCAGTGAAGAGGGGGCTCAATCCTACGAGCAGTACTTC.

The CDR3 sequence is CASSPSGTGFGTEAFF. The CDR3, as DNA: TGTGCCAGCAGCCCCTCTGGGACAGGGTTTGGCACTGAAGCTTTCTTT. The chain recombines TRBV11-1 with TRBJ1-1, with 9 bases fitting TRBD1. The CDR3 is made up of 16 amino acids. The V gene end was trimmed by 5 bases and the J gene end by 4 bases; junction bases not matched to a gene: 11. CDR1 and CDR2 from the germline V gene are SGHAT and FQDESV (reference sequence).

There are many counts of this clonotype. The CDR3 protein is CASRSRSGAGTYEQYF. The DNA of the CDR3 is TGTGCCAGCCGTTCTCGCTCGGGGGCGGGAACCTACGAGCAGTACTTC. The chain combines TRBV12-3 or TRBV12-4 with TRBJ2-7, with D possibly being TRBD1 or TRBD2 (6 bases each). V was shortened by 8 bases and J by 2 bases, with 22 bases between the two germline ends. This CDR3 contains 16 residues.

Written as DNA, the CDR3 is TGTGCCAGCAGTTACGACAGGGCCACCTACGAGCAGTACTTC. Its translation is CASSYDRATYEQYF. This chain connects TRBV6-5 to TRBJ2-7; 7 bases align to TRBD1. V lost 2 bases to trimming and J lost 2 bases; unmatched junction nucleotides: 3. Germline assignment: CDR1 MNHEY and CDR2 SVGAGI. The CDR3 totals 14 residues.